These 10 T cell receptor beta chains share one sample of origin, sequenced in a study of blood T cell repertoires in COVID-19. Profiled with immunoSEQ multiplex PCR; TCRdb holds only in-frame clones, not every one. The table shows about 410,000 clones, with 86% occurring only once. Material: peripheral blood. The receptors were gathered from a woman aged 30 to 39 with active or convalescent COVID-19.

The genes are TRBV3-1 (or the pseudogene TRBV3-2) and TRBJ1-2; TRBD1 is a possible D gene (5 bases). Germline assignment: CDR1 LGHDT and CDR2 YNNKEL (reference sequence). The CDR3 has 13 amino acids. Trimming removed 1 base from V and 10 bases from J, with 13 bases in between. The CDR3 DNA is TGTGCCAGCAGCCAAGTAGGGGCCGGTGCCTACACCTTC. Encoded protein: CASSQVGAGAYTF.

The V and J genes are TRBV5-1 and TRBJ2-1; D remains ambiguous. This CDR3 has 16 amino acids. With 0 bases removed from V and 3 bases from J, the gap between germline ends came to 13 bases. Looked up from germline, CDR1 is SGHRS and CDR2 is YFSETQ. CDR3 nucleotides: TGCGCCAGCAGCTTGGCCTCTGGTAGCTTCTACAATGAGCAGTTCTTC. Amino acids: CASSLASGSFYNEQFF.

The chain has TRBV10-3 and TRBJ2-1; possible D gene TRBD2, 6 bases. The CDR3 has 18 amino acids. The V end was cut by 3 bases, the J end by 0 bases, with 18 bases between. Germline CDR1 and CDR2: ENHRY and SYGVKD. The CDR3 DNA follows: TGTGCCATCAGTGACCCGCCCCTTCTAGCGAACTCCTACAATGAGCAGTTCTTC. Translated, it gives CAISDPPLLANSYNEQFF.

The chain links TRBV27 to TRBJ1-2; 10 positions agree with TRBD1. The germline gives CDR1 MNHEY, CDR2 SMNVEV (reference sequence). After removal of 1 base from V and 2 bases from J, the junction contained 7 bases not matched to a gene. The length of the CDR3 is 17 residues. CDR3 nucleotide sequence: TGTGCCAGCAGTTTATATGACAGGGGGCCACTAAACTATGGCTACACCTTC. It translates to CASSLYDRGPLNYGYTF.

The rearrangement joins TRBV15 to TRBJ2-3, with D tentatively TRBD1 (6 bases). Germline V CDR1 and CDR2: LNHNV, YYDKDF (reference sequence). This CDR3 contains 15 residues. With 1 base removed from V and 1 base from J, the gap between germline ends came to 9 bases. CDR3 coding DNA: TGTGCCACCAGCAGAGTGACAGGAGGCACAGATACGCAGTATTTT. Translating gives CATSRVTGGTDTQYF.

The rearrangement joins TRBV5-1 to TRBJ1-3; D perhaps matches TRBD1 (5 bases). V lost 4 bases, J lost 0 bases, and 17 bases lay in between. This CDR3 has 17 residues. Germline loops: CDR1 SGHRS, CDR2 YFSETQ. The CDR3 region has the DNA TGCGCCAGCAGCCCGGGTTTTAGGGGCTCCTCTGGAAACACCATATATTTT. This sequence encodes CASSPGFRGSSGNTIYF.

The rearrangement uses TRBV6-5 and TRBJ1-2; D is undetermined. V shed 7 bases and J shed 3 bases, with 12 bases lying between them. Looked up from germline, CDR1 is MNHEY and CDR2 is SVGAGI. This CDR3 is built from 13 residues. The CDR3 sequence is CASNQLGDYGYTF. In DNA, the CDR3 is TGTGCCAGCAACCAGCTCGGGGACTATGGCTACACCTTC.

There are a few counts of this clone. The chain has TRBV2 and TRBJ1-2; 8 positions match TRBD1. CDR1 and CDR2 from the germline V gene are SNHLY and FYNNEI. This CDR3 has 13 amino acids. V gave up 7 bases and J gave up 4 bases; unmatched junction bases: 5. As DNA, the CDR3 is TGTGCCAGCAAAGGCGACAGGGGCTATGGCTACACCTTC. Translation: CASKGDRGYGYTF. The complete variable domain, with remaining parts taken from reference TRBV2 and TRBJ1-2, reads EPEVTQTPSHQVTQMGQEVILRCVPISNHLYFYWYRQILGQKVEFLVSFYNNEISEKSEIFDDQFSVERPDGSNFTLKIRSTKLEDSAMYFCASKGDRGYGYTFGSGTRLTVV.

This rearrangement joins TRBV24-1 to TRBJ1-4, with TRBD1 identical over 7 bases. J was trimmed by 7 bases and V by 0 bases; bases with no gene match: 7. Germline-derived CDR1 and CDR2 are KGHDR and SFDVKD. The CDR3 has 16 residues. The CDR3 DNA is TGTGCCACCAGTGATTTGAGAGACAGGGTGTCTGAAAAACTGTTTTTT. Its protein product is CATSDLRDRVSEKLFF.

The genes are TRBV6-5 and TRBJ1-2; tentative D call: TRBD1 (5 bases). V was shortened by 3 bases and J by 5 bases, with 19 bases between the two germline ends. Germline CDR1 and CDR2: MNHEY and SVGAGI. The CDR3 loop spans 16 amino acids. In DNA form, the CDR3 reads TGTGCCAGCAGTTATATCTATCGGGGGGGGTATTATGGCTACACCTTC. Encoded protein: CASSYIYRGGYYGYTF.